Shown below are 9 T cell receptor beta chains from a single sample sequenced in a study of patients and donors after allogeneic stem cell transplantation. TCRdb re-called the RT-PCR reads with MiXCR, one entry per CDR3 protein. The sample has approximately 410,000 distinct CDR3 sequences, approximately 16% seen once; the top ten hold less than 8%. Sequenced input: blood, either unsorted or a sorted T cell fraction (not recorded which). Receptor source: a human donor who was either an allogeneic HSCT recipient or a stem cell or donor lymphocyte infusion donor (not recorded which). It is not recorded whose cells these are; they may come from a transplant donor.

This clonotype was recorded a few times. The genes are TRBV5-1 and TRBJ2-7; tentatively, D is TRBD1 (6 bases). The CDR3 is 13 amino acids. The V end was cut by 7 bases, the J end by 4 bases, with 15 bases between. Per germline, CDR1 SGHRS and CDR2 YFSETQ. DNA for the CDR3: TGCGCCAGCGCCCTGGGGGCACCTTACGAGCAGTACTTC. As protein: CASALGAPYEQYF. The full variable domain, with the rest looked up from reference TRBV5-1 and TRBJ2-7, is KAGVTQTPRYLIKTRGQQVTLSCSPISGHRSVSWYQQTPGQGLQFLFEYFSETQRNKGNFPGRFSGRQFSNSRSEMNVSTLELGDSALYLCASALGAPYEQYFGPGTRLTVT.

This clonotype was seen many times. This sequence joins TRBV27 and TRBJ1-5; D perhaps matches TRBD1 (6 bases). V dropped 1 base and J dropped 4 bases, with 8 bases sitting between them. The CDR3 sequence is 14 residues long. In germline, CDR1 is MNHEY, CDR2 SMNVEV (reference sequence). In DNA form, the CDR3 reads TGTGCCAGCAGTTTATTAGGGGGAAATCAGCCCCAGCATTTT. It translates to CASSLLGGNQPQHF.

This clonotype was recorded many times. The chain recombines TRBV12-3 or TRBV12-4 with TRBJ2-2; 8 nucleotides agree with TRBD2. This CDR3 is built from 16 residues. The V and J ends lost 5 bases and 4 bases, in that order; junction bases with no gene match: 9. CDR3 loop: CASSPLGRGVTGELFF. Here the CDR3 DNA reads TGTGCCAGCAGTCCCCTGGGGCGGGGGGTCACCGGGGAGCTGTTTTTT.

This clonotype was counted many times. The chain joins TRBV3-1 to TRBJ2-1; 11 bases agree with TRBD2. With 4 bases clipped from V and 5 bases from J, the junction kept 4 bases outside the gene matches. CDR3 size: 15 residues. Germline CDR1 LGHDT, CDR2 YNNKEL (reference sequence). The CDR3 region is CASSRGTSGHNEQFF. DNA for the CDR3: TGTGCCAGCAGCCGGGGGACTAGCGGTCACAATGAGCAGTTCTTC.

This clonotype turned up a few times. The chain employs TRBV18 and TRBJ2-3; D unresolved. The germline V gene encodes CDR1 KGHSH and CDR2 LQKENI. The V gene lost 4 bases and the J gene lost 2 bases, with 13 bases spanning the gap. The length of the CDR3 is 15 residues. The CDR3, as DNA: TGTGCCAGCTCACTCTCTGGGATGGCCACAGATACGCAGTATTTT. This encodes CASSLSGMATDTQYF.

V and J are TRBV4-2 and TRBJ2-1; TRBD2 might be the D (6 bases). The CDR3 sequence is 16 residues long. Germline CDR1 LGHNA, CDR2 YNFKEQ. The V end was cut by 3 bases, the J end by 1 base, with 13 bases between. Here the CDR3 reads CASSQAGLASYNEQFF. CDR3 bases: TGTGCCAGCAGCCAGGCGGGACTCGCGTCCTACAATGAGCAGTTCTTC.

The rearrangement uses TRBV24-1 and TRBJ2-3; 10 bases are a match to TRBD2. This CDR3 is 15 amino acids long. Germline CDR1 KGHDR, CDR2 SFDVKD. V was pared by 5 bases and J by 4 bases, with 5 bases of the junction left unmatched. CDR3: CATSGTSGKADTQYF. CDR3 nucleotides: TGTGCCACCAGTGGTACTAGCGGGAAAGCAGATACGCAGTATTTT.

The chain recombines TRBV20-1 with TRBJ2-4; the D is unclear. The CDR3 length is 15 residues. The germline V gene encodes CDR1 DFQATT and CDR2 SNEGSKA (reference sequence). Between the trimmed V and J ends, which lost 2 bases and 0 bases, there was a span of 11 bases. CDR3 nucleotides: TGCAGTGCTAGAATAACAGAACTAGCCAAAAACATTCAGTACTTC. It yields the protein CSARITELAKNIQYF.

The genes are TRBV7-3 and TRBJ1-1; 7 nucleotides match TRBD1. The CDR3 totals 18 residues. The ends lost 5 bases at V and 0 bases at J; junction bases unmatched: 15. CDR1 is SGHTA and CDR2 is FQGTGA in the germline V gene. In DNA form, the CDR3 reads TGTGCCAGCAGCCATAGGGGTCCGGGACAGACAATGAACACTGAAGCTTTCTTT. It translates to CASSHRGPGQTMNTEAFF.